This T cell receptor beta chain is from a study of cytomegalovirus exposure and HLA in healthy donors. The primer mix had 60 Vbeta and 13 Jbeta primers. Some clones are missing from TCRdb's copy, which holds only in-frame ones; the method was immunoSEQ multiplex PCR. The sample comprises around 130,000 clones, around 80% of which are singletons, and roughly 4% rests with the top ten. There are a few counts of this clone. No antigen is known for it. Overall study results and limits: Most TCR sequences proved rare, with some public TCRs found in many donors. On later analysis, the bulk of CMV-associated TCR beta chains appeared to be HLA-restricted. Association of a missense DCLRE1C variant with TCR beta V- and J-gene trimming was reported in a later analysis.

The CDR3 contains 12 residues. Germline V gene lookup returns CDR1 MDHEN and CDR2 SYDVKM. Trimming stripped 10 bases from V and 2 bases from J, with 11 bases between. The clonotype comes from a woman between 35 and 50 years old in good health and CMV-seronegative. This chain uses TRBV28 with TRBJ1-2; no reliable D call. Sequencing input: PBMCs. CDR3 sequence reads: CAMFQINYGYTF. The CDR3 bases are TGTGCCATGTTTCAGATAAACTATGGCTACACCTTC.